Below, 7 T cell receptor beta chains from the same sample are listed, as sequenced in a study of shared clonotypes between healthy human individuals. As defined, naive CD8 cells were CD45RO-negative and positively selected for CCR7, with terminally differentiated effector memory CD45RA+ cells excluded. TCRdb's copy holds only in-frame clones and misses some; the assay was immunoSEQ multiplex PCR. The sample carries 750,000 to 1,000,000 clones, approximately 92% recorded once. Material: naive CD8+ T cells sorted from blood. These receptors were obtained from a young man in good health.

This clone occurred once. The CDR3 DNA follows: TGTGCCAACAAACAGGCGGTATCCTACAATGAGCAGTTCTTC. Translated, it gives CANKQAVSYNEQFF. J is TRBJ2-1 and V is TRBV2; D perhaps matches TRBD1 (5 bases). Trimming took off 10 bases at V and 1 base at J, with 14 bases between the two ends. The CDR3 covers 14 residues. Looked up from germline, CDR1 is SNHLY and CDR2 is FYNNEI.

V usage is TRBV2 and J usage is TRBJ1-1; D gene unclear. The germline V gene has CDR1 SNHLY and CDR2 FYNNEI. V shed 2 bases and J shed 4 bases, with 11 bases lying between them. The CDR3 length is 14 residues. The CDR3 bases are TGTGCCAGCAGTGAAAGAGGAGGGCCCACTGAAGCTTTCTTT. It is translated as CASSERGGPTEAFF.

V usage is TRBV4-3 and J usage is TRBJ1-4; D unresolved. Germline values: CDR1 LGHNA, CDR2 YSLEER. V shed 1 base and J shed 7 bases, with 10 bases lying between them. The CDR3 contains 14 residues. This chain's CDR3 is CASSQVVFTEKLFF. In DNA form, the CDR3 reads TGCGCCAGCAGCCAAGTTGTCTTCACTGAAAAACTGTTTTTT.

The rearrangement links TRBV27 to TRBJ2-7, with D perhaps matching TRBD1 (6 bases). With 3 bases removed from V and 4 bases from J, the gap between germline ends came to 13 bases. Germline CDR1 MNHEY, CDR2 SMNVEV (reference sequence). This CDR3 region has 14 residues. In DNA, the CDR3 is TGTGCCAGCAGTTTTTTGGACAGACTTTACGAGCAGTACTTC. Translating gives CASSFLDRLYEQYF.

This sequence joins TRBV5-6 and TRBJ2-2, with 7 bases that match TRBD2. The ends lost 0 bases at V and 2 bases at J; junction bases unmatched: 4. The CDR3 is made up of 16 amino acids. Germline CDR1 reads SGHDT; CDR2 reads YYEEEE. DNA for the CDR3: TGTGCCAGCAGCTTGGCTAGCGGACTAAACACCGGGGAGCTGTTTTTT. Translation: CASSLASGLNTGELFF.

The rearrangement joins TRBV7-6 to TRBJ2-3; TRBD2 agrees at 7 bases. The J segment lost 2 bases and the V segment lost 4 bases, leaving 6 bases of the junction unmatched. The CDR3 is 15 amino acids. In germline, CDR1 is SGHVS, CDR2 FNYEAQ. The CDR3 DNA follows: TGTGCCAGCAGCTCCCCTAGCGGACTCACAGATACGCAGTATTTT. Protein product: CASSSPSGLTDTQYF.

The chain is built from TRBV9 and TRBJ2-1; 9 bases line up with TRBD2. Germline-derived CDR1 and CDR2 are SGDLS and YYNGEE. This CDR3 has 15 amino acids. Losses at the gene ends were 4 bases for V and 10 bases for J; bases not matched to a gene: 12. The CDR3 loop is CASSSGGTSKGEQFF. As DNA, the CDR3 is TGTGCCAGCAGCTCAGGGGGGACTAGCAAGGGGGAGCAGTTCTTC.